This TCR beta chain originates from a study of T cells in pancreatic ductal adenocarcinoma. CDR3 length: 14 amino acids. The V end lost 7 bases, the J end lost 7 bases, and 20 bases lay between the germline ends. Germline CDR1 and CDR2: MNHNS and SASEGT. The selected patients with pancreatic ductal adenocarcinoma had surgery but no neoadjuvant therapy. Sequencing was performed with immunoSEQ multiplex PCR; in TCRdb, only in-frame clones are kept and a portion is missing. The data contain under 30,000 clones, around nine tenths of them seen just once; the ten biggest clones take up around 2.2%. The chain is built from TRBV6-1 and TRBJ2-7; D is tentatively TRBD1 or TRBD2 (7 bases each). The sample taken for sequencing was PBMCs. The TCR was taken from a human donor with pancreatic ductal adenocarcinoma. The CDR3 is CASIRGGSGREQYF. The CDR3 DNA follows: TGTGCCAGCATCAGGGGGGGCAGCGGCCGGGAGCAGTACTTC.